The rows below give T cell receptor beta chains drawn from one sample of a study of identical twins. MiXCR was run by TCRdb on the 5' RACE reads, yielding one entry per CDR3 protein. This sample has about 660,000 distinct CDR3 sequences; more than 6.5% occur once, and the top ten carry 0.75% to 1%. A further study also used this sample, focusing on yellow fever vaccine responses in identical twins.

The sample was PBMCs. These receptors all stem from a woman aged 18-29 years in good health. Both conserved end residues are part of each CDR3. D genes are given only for firm matches. For some rows the clone size is stated as once, few or many, or as a class when expanded; others skip it.

cdr3_length	j_call	d_call	clone_size	v_call	cdr3_nt	cdr3_aa
14	TRBJ2-7	NA	many	TRBV27	TGTGCCAGCAGTTTTGGCGGACCCCTCTACGAGCAGTACTTC	CASSFGGPLYEQYF
16	TRBJ2-1	NA	NA	TRBV20-1	TGCAGTGCTAGAAGGATGGTCGGGGGATCCTACAATGAGCAGTTCTTC	CSARRMVGGSYNEQFF
18	TRBJ1-2	TRBD1	few	TRBV11-1	TGTGCCAGCAGCCCGACCGGGACAGGGGGACCCCTCGACTATGGCTACACCTTC	CASSPTGTGGPLDYGYTF
13	TRBJ2-1	TRBD2	many	TRBV5-1	TGCGCCAGCAGCCCGGCGGGGGACAATGAGCAGTTCTTC	CASSPAGDNEQFF
12	TRBJ2-5	NA	NA	TRBV29-1	TGCAGCGTTGAACAGTATCAAGAGACCCAGTACTTC	CSVEQYQETQYF
16	TRBJ2-1	NA	NA	TRBV6-5	TGTGCCAGCAGTTACGCATCAGCTGGACCCTACAATGAGCAGTTCTTC	CASSYASAGPYNEQFF
15	TRBJ1-4	TRBD1	many	TRBV29-1	TGCAGCGCGCTCAAAGGGACAGGGGAAGGCGAAAAACTGTTTTTT	CSALKGTGEGEKLFF
14	TRBJ2-7	NA	few	TRBV29-1	TGCAGCGTTGAAGATCCCCTGGACTCCTACGAGCAGTACTTC	CSVEDPLDSYEQYF
13	TRBJ2-5	NA	NA	TRBV15	TGTGCCACCAGCAGAGACGTACAAGAGACCCAGTACTTC	CATSRDVQETQYF
16	TRBJ2-3	TRBD1	NA	TRBV18	TGTGCCAGCTCACGGTCCGGGACAGGTCTACCAGATACGCAGTATTTT	CASSRSGTGLPDTQYF
14	TRBJ2-5	NA	few	TRBV5-1	TGCGCCAGCAGTCCGGTTATACTGCAAGAGACCCAGTACTTC	CASSPVILQETQYF
14	TRBJ1-1	NA	few	TRBV2	TGTGCCAGCAGTGAAGAGAGTATGAACACTGAAGCTTTCTTT	CASSEESMNTEAFF
15	TRBJ2-5	NA	NA	TRBV7-9	TGTGCCAGCAGCTTAGCTCAGGGCGCGCAAGAGACCCAGTACTTC	CASSLAQGAQETQYF
20	TRBJ2-3	NA	many	TRBV11-2	TGTGCCAGCAGCTTACTAGGTATGAGGAGCGGGACACTTCGCGCAGATACGCAGTATTTT	CASSLLGMRSGTLRADTQYF
16	TRBJ2-2	NA	few	TRBV5-5	TGTGCCAGCAGCTTGTTTGGGGGGTCGAACACCGGGGAGCTGTTTTTT	CASSLFGGSNTGELFF
16	TRBJ2-1	TRBD2	few	TRBV20-1	TGCAGTGCTCCTGATGGGACTAGCGGGCTGGGCAATGAGCAGTTCTTC	CSAPDGTSGLGNEQFF
14	TRBJ2-2	NA	NA	TRBV27	TGTGCCAGCCTTCCGGGACACCGAACTGGGGAGCTGTTTTTT	CASLPGHRTGELFF
15	TRBJ2-3	NA	NA	TRBV3-1	TGTGCCACCTGCAAGCGGGTCCAATGCACAGATACGCAGTATTTT	CATCKRVQCTDTQYF
17	TRBJ2-2	NA	NA	TRBV10-3	TGTGCCATCAAAAAAGACCCGGGACACCTGAACACCGGGGAGCTGTTTTTT	CAIKKDPGHLNTGELFF
15	TRBJ2-7	NA	NA	TRBV3-1	TGTGCCAGCAGCCAAGACGGCCAGGGGATCCGCGAGCAGTACTTC	CASSQDGQGIREQYF
11	TRBJ2-1	NA	NA	TRBV7-2	TGTGCCAGCACCATCAACGATGAGCAGTTCTTC	CASTINDEQFF
18	TRBJ2-3	TRBD2	NA	TRBV10-2	TGCGCCAGCAGTGGGGGACTAGCGGGAGGACTTAGCACAGATACGCAGTATTTT	CASSGGLAGGLSTDTQYF
15	TRBJ1-4	NA	many	TRBV12-3/TRBV12-4	TGTGCCAGCAGTCCTCCTTTCGGGGGAGCTGAAAAACTGTTTTTT	CASSPPFGGAEKLFF
16	TRBJ2-7	TRBD1	many	TRBV20-1	TGCAGTGCTAGAGCAACTGACAGGGGGCAGGGATACGAGCAGTACTTC	CSARATDRGQGYEQYF
16	TRBJ2-7	NA	NA	TRBV29-1	TGCAGCGTTGAAGGCGGCAGTCAGGGCGCCATCTACGAGCAGTACTTC	CSVEGGSQGAIYEQYF
13	TRBJ2-7	NA	many	TRBV7-9	TGTGCCAGCAGTCTAACATGGGACTACGAGCAGTACTTC	CASSLTWDYEQYF
16	TRBJ2-7	TRBD1	NA	TRBV7-7	TGTGCTAGCAGCTTAGCGCGCGGGACAGGGGCCTACGAGCAGTACTTC	CASSLARGTGAYEQYF
15	TRBJ2-7	TRBD2	few	TRBV7-9	TGTGCCAGCAGCGCTGAGGGACTAGCGGGGGGTGAGCAGTACTTC	CASSAEGLAGGEQYF
13	TRBJ2-5	NA	few	TRBV29-1	TGCAGCGTTGGCGGACTTAATCAAGAGACCCAGTACTTC	CSVGGLNQETQYF
14	TRBJ2-7	NA	many	TRBV13	TGTGCCAGCAGCTTAGGTCGGAACTCCTACGAGCAGTACTTC	CASSLGRNSYEQYF
15	TRBJ2-7	TRBD2	few	TRBV27	TGTGCCAGCAGTTCTCCAGCGGGAGGCCCCTACGAGCAGTACTTC	CASSSPAGGPYEQYF
13	TRBJ2-1	TRBD2	NA	TRBV28	TGTGCCAGCCAAGGCCCCTCGGCGGGAGAGGTGTTCTTC	CASQGPSAGEVFF
15	TRBJ2-1	NA	many	TRBV29-1	TGCAGCGGGCAGGGCGACGTATCACGGTACAATGAGCAGTTCTTC	CSGQGDVSRYNEQFF
16	TRBJ2-7	NA	many	TRBV27	TGTGCCAGCAGTTTAATATTCCAGGGTCGACGGGGCGAGCAGTACTTC	CASSLIFQGRRGEQYF
14	TRBJ2-3	NA	NA	TRBV10-3	TGTGCCATCCGAAGCGGACCCCCCACAGATACGCAGTATTTT	CAIRSGPPTDTQYF
15	TRBJ2-7	NA	few	TRBV20-1	TGCAGTGCTAGAGACTGGACGGCCAGGGGCTACGAGCAGTACTTC	CSARDWTARGYEQYF
14	TRBJ2-3	TRBD1	few	TRBV6-1	TGTGCCAGCACGCTGACAGGGCCTGGGAATACGCAGTATTTT	CASTLTGPGNTQYF
14	TRBJ2-7	NA	few	TRBV7-9	TGTGCCAGCAGCATTATCCCTCAGGGGAGCGAGCAGTACTTC	CASSIIPQGSEQYF
13	TRBJ2-3	NA	many	TRBV12-3/TRBV12-4	TGTGCCAGCAGTTTTTGGGAGACAGATACGCAGTATTTT	CASSFWETDTQYF
14	TRBJ2-5	NA	NA	TRBV10-1	TGCGCCAGCAGCGCCATGTTCGGCCAAGAGACCCAGTACTTC	CASSAMFGQETQYF
13	TRBJ2-1	NA	many	TRBV10-2	TGCGCCAGCAGTGATAGAGGGGGCAATGAGCAGTTCTTC	CASSDRGGNEQFF
14	TRBJ2-7	TRBD2	few	TRBV29-1	TGCAGCGTGGGGGGAGCGGGGGGGCCCGACGAGCAGTACTTC	CSVGGAGGPDEQYF
16	TRBJ2-3	TRBD2	NA	TRBV7-6	TGTGCCAGCAGCTTAGGGGGTAGCGGGAGAACAGATACGCAGTATTTT	CASSLGGSGRTDTQYF
16	TRBJ2-3	NA	many	TRBV4-3	TGCGCCAGCAGCCCCTCGAGGCTAGTTGGTACAGATACGCAGTATTTT	CASSPSRLVGTDTQYF
14	TRBJ2-2	NA	few	TRBV7-9	TGTGCCAGCAGCTCTTTCCAGGGGCCCGGGGAGCTGTTTTTT	CASSSFQGPGELFF
19	TRBJ2-2	TRBD2	few	TRBV5-1	TGCGCCAGCAGCTTGGTAGGGCTAGCGGCGATCGTTGGGACCGGGGAGCTGTTTTTT	CASSLVGLAAIVGTGELFF
15	TRBJ2-7	NA	many	TRBV7-2	TGTGCCAGCAGCTTATTTGGTGGCTCGACCTACGAGCAGTACTTC	CASSLFGGSTYEQYF
17	TRBJ2-1	TRBD1	few	TRBV7-9	TGTGCCAGCAGCTCTCGGACAGGTGCTAGCTCCTACAATGAGCAGTTCTTC	CASSSRTGASSYNEQFF
17	TRBJ2-1	TRBD2	few	TRBV15	TGTGCCACCAGCAGAGACGGGGGGGGTAGCTCGTACAATGAGCAGTTCTTC	CATSRDGGGSSYNEQFF
15	TRBJ2-1	NA	NA	TRBV10-1	TGCGCCAGCAGCCGTACGGGATTCCCAAACAATGAGCAGTTCTTC	CASSRTGFPNNEQFF
16	TRBJ2-1	TRBD1	few	TRBV2	TGTGCCAGCAGTGAATATGGGGACAGCTCCTACAATGAGCAGTTCTTC	CASSEYGDSSYNEQFF
12	TRBJ2-1	NA	NA	TRBV3-1	TGTGCCAGCAGCCCACGGGTTTATGAGCAGTTCTTC	CASSPRVYEQFF
18	TRBJ2-1	TRBD2	NA	TRBV6-7	TGTGCCATCAGTTATAGACCCTGGAGCGGGGGGCTTAGGAATGAGCAGTTCTTC	CAISYRPWSGGLRNEQFF
13	TRBJ2-3	NA	NA	TRBV6-5	TGTGCCAGCAGTTACGGATTGGGAGATACGCAGTATTTT	CASSYGLGDTQYF
13	TRBJ2-1	TRBD1	NA	TRBV7-9	TGTGCCAGCAGCCTACGGACAGGTTGGGAGCAGTTCTTC	CASSLRTGWEQFF
15	TRBJ2-1	TRBD1	few	TRBV12-3/TRBV12-4	TGTGCCAGCAGCGCCACAGGGGGCTCCTACAATGAGCAGTTCTTC	CASSATGGSYNEQFF
21	TRBJ2-1	NA	many	TRBV4-1	TGCGCCAGCAGCCACCCGGGGGACATCGGGATCCCGTCCTCAGGAGACAATGAGCAGTTCTTC	CASSHPGDIGIPSSGDNEQFF
12	TRBJ2-1	TRBD1	many	TRBV25-1	TGTGCCAGCAGCTCCGGGACAGGGGTTCGGTTCTTC	CASSSGTGVRFF
14	TRBJ2-7	NA	many	TRBV6-2/TRBV6-3	TGTGCCAGCATCAGGGACGAGTCATCGTACGAGCAGTACTTC	CASIRDESSYEQYF
16	TRBJ2-2	NA	NA	TRBV5-1	TGCGCCAGCACCGCCAGCAAAGGCCCACCATCCGGGGAGCTGTTTTTT	CASTASKGPPSGELFF